This TCR beta chain stems from a study of cytomegalovirus exposure and HLA in healthy donors. Amplification used 60 Vbeta primers and 13 Jbeta primers. Method: immunoSEQ multiplex PCR; TCRdb's copy keeps in-frame clones and lacks some. In the table there are 100,000 to 150,000 clones, 70% to 90% of which are singletons. Trimming shortened V by 3 bases and J by 0 bases, and 9 bases separated the two germline ends. The length of the CDR3 is 14 residues. CDR1 LNHDA and CDR2 SQIVND come from the germline V gene (reference sequence). The source material was PBMCs. J is TRBJ2-7 and V is TRBV19, with D possibly being TRBD1 (6 bases). The TCR comes from a man aged 18 to 35 in good health and CMV-seropositive. The CDR3 DNA follows: TGTGCCAGTAGTATTTCCAGGGGCTCCTACGAGCAGTACTTC. It codes for CASSISRGSYEQYF.